This T cell receptor (beta chain) came from a study of blood T cell repertoires in COVID-19. Turning to the study itself: COVID-19 samples from acute and convalescent phases originated in the United States, Italy and Spain. PBMCs, B-cell-depleted T cells, or T cells provided the cDNA or gDNA that made up the material.

Original processing notes: Reference gene primer amplification gave nucleated cell count estimates. Sequencing was performed with immunoSEQ multiplex PCR; in TCRdb, only in-frame clones are kept and a portion is missing. V, J and clone size are those of that table, while D and trimming were read from the DNA. Counted here are some 56,000 clones, about 70% occurring once; the ten biggest clones make up roughly 18%. V gave up 0 bases and J gave up 4 bases, with 7 bases separating them. The CDR3 totals 13 residues. The germline V gene has CDR1 SGDLS and CDR2 YYNGEE. The TCR was taken from a woman aged 45-59 years with active or convalescent COVID-19. The chain combines TRBV9 with TRBJ2-5; tentative D call: TRBD2 (6 bases). The sequencing sample was made of peripheral blood. CDR3 sequence: CASSVEGGETQYF. The CDR3 DNA follows: TGTGCCAGCAGCGTAGAGGGAGGAGAGACCCAGTACTTC.